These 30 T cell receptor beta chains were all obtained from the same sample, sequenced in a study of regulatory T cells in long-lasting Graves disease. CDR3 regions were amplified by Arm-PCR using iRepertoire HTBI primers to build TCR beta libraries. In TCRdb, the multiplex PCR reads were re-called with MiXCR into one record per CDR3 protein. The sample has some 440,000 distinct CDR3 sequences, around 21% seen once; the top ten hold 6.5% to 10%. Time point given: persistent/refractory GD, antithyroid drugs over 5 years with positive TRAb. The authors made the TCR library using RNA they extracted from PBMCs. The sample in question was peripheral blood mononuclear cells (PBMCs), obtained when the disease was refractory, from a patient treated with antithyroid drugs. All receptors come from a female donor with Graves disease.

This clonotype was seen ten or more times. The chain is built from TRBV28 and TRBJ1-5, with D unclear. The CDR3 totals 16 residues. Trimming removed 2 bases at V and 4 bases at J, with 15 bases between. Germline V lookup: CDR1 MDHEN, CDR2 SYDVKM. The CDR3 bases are TGTGCCAGCAGTTTACATACGGGTGGGCGAAATCAGCCCCAGCATTTT. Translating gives CASSLHTGGRNQPQHF.

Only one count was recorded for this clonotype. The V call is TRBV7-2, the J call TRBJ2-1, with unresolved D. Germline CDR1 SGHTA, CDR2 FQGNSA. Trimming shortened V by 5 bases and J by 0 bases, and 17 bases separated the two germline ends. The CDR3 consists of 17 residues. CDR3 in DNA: TGTGCCAGCAGCCAAGCTTGGAAGTCGAGCTCCTACAATGAGCAGTTCTTC. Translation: CASSQAWKSSSYNEQFF.

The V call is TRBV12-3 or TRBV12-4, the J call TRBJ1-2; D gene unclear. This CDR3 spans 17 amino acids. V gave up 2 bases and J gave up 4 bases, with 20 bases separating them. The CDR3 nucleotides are TGTGCCAGCAGTTTAAATCAAGTGGGGTCTCGTATCTATGGCTACACCTTC. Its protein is CASSLNQVGSRIYGYTF.

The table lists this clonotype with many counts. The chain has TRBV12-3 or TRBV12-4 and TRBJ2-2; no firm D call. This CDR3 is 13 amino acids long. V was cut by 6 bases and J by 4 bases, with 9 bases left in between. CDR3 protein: CASSFGSTGELFF. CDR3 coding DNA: TGTGCCAGCAGCTTTGGGTCCACCGGGGAGCTGTTTTTT.

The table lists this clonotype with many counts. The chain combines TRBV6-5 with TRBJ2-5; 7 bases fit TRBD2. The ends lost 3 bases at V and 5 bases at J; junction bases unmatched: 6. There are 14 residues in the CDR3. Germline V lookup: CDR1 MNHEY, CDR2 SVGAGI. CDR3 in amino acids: CASSYVGGWETQYF. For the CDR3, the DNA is TGTGCCAGCAGTTATGTGGGAGGGTGGGAGACCCAGTACTTC.

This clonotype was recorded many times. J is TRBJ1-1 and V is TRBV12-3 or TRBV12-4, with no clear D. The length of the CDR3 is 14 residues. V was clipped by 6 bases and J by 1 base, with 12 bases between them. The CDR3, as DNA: TGTGCCAGCAGGCTAACAGCAGCGAACACTGAAGCTTTCTTT. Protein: CASRLTAANTEAFF.

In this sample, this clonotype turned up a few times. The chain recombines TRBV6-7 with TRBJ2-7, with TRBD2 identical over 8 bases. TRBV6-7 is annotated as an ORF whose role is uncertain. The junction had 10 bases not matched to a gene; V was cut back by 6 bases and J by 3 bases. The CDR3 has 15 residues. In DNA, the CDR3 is TGTGCCAGCAGGGCAAGGACTAGCAGGGGCTACGAGCAGTACTTC. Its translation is CASRARTSRGYEQYF.

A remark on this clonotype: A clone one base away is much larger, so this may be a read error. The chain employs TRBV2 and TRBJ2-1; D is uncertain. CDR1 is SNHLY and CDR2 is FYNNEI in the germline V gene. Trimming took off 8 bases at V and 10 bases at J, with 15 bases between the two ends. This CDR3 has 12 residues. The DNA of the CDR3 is TGTGCCAGCGGTCAAACCGTCTACGAGCAGTTCTTC. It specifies CASGQTVYEQFF. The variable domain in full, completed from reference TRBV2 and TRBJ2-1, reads EPEVTQTPSHQVTQMGQEVILRCVPISNHLYFYWYRQILGQKVEFLVSFYNNEISEKSEIFDDQFSVERPDGSNFTLKIRSTKLEDSAMYFCASGQTVYEQFFGPGTRLTVL.

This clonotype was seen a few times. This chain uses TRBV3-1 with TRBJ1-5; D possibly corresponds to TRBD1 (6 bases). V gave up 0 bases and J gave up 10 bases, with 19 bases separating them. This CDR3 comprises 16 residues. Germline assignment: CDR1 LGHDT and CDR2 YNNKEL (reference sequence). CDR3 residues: CASSQDGGGKANPQHF. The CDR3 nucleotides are TGTGCCAGCAGCCAAGATGGGGGGGGCAAAGCTAATCCCCAGCATTTT.

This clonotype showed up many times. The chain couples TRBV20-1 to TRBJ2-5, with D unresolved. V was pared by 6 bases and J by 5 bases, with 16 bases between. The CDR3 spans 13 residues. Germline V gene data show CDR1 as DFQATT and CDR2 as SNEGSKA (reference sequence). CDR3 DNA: TGCAGTGCCGGCCCTCCCGGTCGGGAGACCCAGTACTTC. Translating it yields CSAGPPGRETQYF.

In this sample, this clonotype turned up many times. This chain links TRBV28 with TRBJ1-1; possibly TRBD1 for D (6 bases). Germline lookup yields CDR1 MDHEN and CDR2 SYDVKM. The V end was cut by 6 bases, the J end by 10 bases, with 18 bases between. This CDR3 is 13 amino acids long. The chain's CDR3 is CASSRVWDTGAFF. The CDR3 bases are TGTGCCAGCAGCCGAGTTTGGGACACGGGAGCTTTCTTT.

The CDR3 is CASSLDKREDTGELFF. CDR3 DNA sequence: TGTGCCAGCAGCTTAGATAAACGGGAGGACACCGGGGAGCTGTTTTTT. This chain joins TRBV13 and TRBJ2-2; 7 nucleotides line up with TRBD2. Germline V CDR1 and CDR2: PRHDT, FYEKMQ (reference sequence). CDR3 length equals 16 residues. The ends lost 1 base at V and 3 bases at J; junction bases unmatched: 5.

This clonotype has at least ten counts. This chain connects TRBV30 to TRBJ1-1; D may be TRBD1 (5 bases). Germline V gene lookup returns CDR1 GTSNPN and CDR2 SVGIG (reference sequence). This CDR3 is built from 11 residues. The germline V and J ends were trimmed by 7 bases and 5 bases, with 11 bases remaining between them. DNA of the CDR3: TGTGCCTCAGAGTGGGGGACTGAAGCTTTCTTT. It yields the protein CASEWGTEAFF.

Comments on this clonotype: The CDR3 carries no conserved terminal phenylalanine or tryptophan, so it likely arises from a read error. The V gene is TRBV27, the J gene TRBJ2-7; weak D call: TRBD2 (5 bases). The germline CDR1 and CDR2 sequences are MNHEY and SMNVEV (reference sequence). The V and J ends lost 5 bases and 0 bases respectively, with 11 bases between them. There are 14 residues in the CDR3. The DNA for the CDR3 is TGTGCCAGCAGTCGAGGGCCGAGCTCCTACGAGCAGTACCTC. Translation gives CASSRGPSSYEQYL.

In DNA, the CDR3 is TGTGCCAGCAGTTCTGTCAGACAGAACACTGAAGCTTTCTTT. Translated, it gives CASSSVRQNTEAFF. The chain couples TRBV28 to TRBJ1-1; D is ambiguous. The V end was cut by 4 bases, the J end by 1 base, with 10 bases between. This CDR3 region has 14 residues. Germline V gives CDR1 MDHEN, CDR2 SYDVKM.

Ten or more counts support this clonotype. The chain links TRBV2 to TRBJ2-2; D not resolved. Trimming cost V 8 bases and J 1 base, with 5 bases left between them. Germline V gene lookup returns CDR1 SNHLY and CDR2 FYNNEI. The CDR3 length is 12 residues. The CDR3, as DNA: TGTGCCAGCGGGAAGAACACCGGGGAGCTGTTTTTT. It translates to CASGKNTGELFF. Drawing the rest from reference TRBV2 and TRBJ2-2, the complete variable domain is EPEVTQTPSHQVTQMGQEVILRCVPISNHLYFYWYRQILGQKVEFLVSFYNNEISEKSEIFDDQFSVERPDGSNFTLKIRSTKLEDSAMYFCASGKNTGELFFGEGSRLTVL.

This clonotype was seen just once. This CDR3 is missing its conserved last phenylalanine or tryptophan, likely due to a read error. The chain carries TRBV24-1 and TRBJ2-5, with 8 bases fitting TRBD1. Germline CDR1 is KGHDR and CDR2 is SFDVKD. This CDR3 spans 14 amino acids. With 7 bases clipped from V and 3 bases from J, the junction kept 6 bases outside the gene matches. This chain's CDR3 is CATSLTGEEETQYC. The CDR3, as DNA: TGTGCCACCAGCCTGACAGGGGAGGAAGAGACCCAGTACTGC.

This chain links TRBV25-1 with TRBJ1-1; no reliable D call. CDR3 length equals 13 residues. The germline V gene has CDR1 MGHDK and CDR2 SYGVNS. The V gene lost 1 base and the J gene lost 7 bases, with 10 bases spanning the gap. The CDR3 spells CASSEWVEDEAFF. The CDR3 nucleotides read TGTGCCAGCAGTGAATGGGTTGAAGATGAAGCTTTCTTT.

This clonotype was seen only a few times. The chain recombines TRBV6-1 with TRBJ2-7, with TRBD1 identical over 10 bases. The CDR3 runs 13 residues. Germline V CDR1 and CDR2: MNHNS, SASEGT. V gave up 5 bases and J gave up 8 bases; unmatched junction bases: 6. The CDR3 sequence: CASSLPGQGKQYF. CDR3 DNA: TGTGCCAGCAGTCTCCCGGGACAGGGGAAGCAGTACTTC.

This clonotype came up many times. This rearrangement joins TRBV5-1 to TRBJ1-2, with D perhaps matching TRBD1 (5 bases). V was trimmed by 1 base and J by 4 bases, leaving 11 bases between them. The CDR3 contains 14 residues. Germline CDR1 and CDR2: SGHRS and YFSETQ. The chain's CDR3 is CASSLTQATYGYTF. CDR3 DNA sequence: TGCGCCAGCAGCTTGACACAGGCGACCTATGGCTACACCTTC.

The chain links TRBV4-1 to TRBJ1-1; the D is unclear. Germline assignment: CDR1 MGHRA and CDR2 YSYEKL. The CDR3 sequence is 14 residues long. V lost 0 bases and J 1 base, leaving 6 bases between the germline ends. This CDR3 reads CASSQDIWNTEAFF. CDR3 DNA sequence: TGCGCCAGCAGCCAAGATATCTGGAACACTGAAGCTTTCTTT.

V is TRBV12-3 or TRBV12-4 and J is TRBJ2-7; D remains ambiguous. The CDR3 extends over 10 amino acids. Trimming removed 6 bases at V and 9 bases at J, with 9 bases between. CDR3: CASSPPAQYF. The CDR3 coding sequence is TGTGCCAGCAGCCCACCGGCGCAGTACTTC.

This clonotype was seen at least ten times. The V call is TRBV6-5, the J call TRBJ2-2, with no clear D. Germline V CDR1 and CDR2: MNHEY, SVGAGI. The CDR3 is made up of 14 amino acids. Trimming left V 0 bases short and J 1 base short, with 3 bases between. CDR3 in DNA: TGTGCCAGCAGTTACTCTGGGAACACCGGGGAGCTGTTTTTT. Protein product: CASSYSGNTGELFF.

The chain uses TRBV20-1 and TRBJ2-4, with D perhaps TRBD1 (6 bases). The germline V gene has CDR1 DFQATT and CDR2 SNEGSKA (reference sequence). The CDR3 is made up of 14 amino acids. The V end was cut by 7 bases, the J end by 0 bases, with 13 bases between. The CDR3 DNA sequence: TGCAGTGTCCACAGGGTGCTAGCCAAAAACATTCAGTACTTC. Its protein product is CSVHRVLAKNIQYF.

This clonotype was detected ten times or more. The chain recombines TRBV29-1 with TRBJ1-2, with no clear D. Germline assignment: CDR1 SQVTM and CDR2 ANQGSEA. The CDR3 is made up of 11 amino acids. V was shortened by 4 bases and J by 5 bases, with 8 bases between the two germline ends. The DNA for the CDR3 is TGCAGCGTTGGGGCCGATTATGGCTACACCTTC. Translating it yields CSVGADYGYTF. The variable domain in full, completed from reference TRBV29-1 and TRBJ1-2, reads SAVISQKPSRDICQRGTSLTIQCQVDSQVTMMFWYRQQPGQSLTLIATANQGSEATYESGFVIDKFPISRPNLTFSTLTVSNMSPEDSSIYLCSVGADYGYTFGSGTRLTVV.

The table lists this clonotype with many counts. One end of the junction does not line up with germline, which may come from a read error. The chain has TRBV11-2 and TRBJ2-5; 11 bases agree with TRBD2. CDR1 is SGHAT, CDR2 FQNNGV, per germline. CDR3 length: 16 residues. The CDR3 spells CASSTLAGGKQEAQYF. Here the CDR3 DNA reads TGTGCCAGCAGCACATTAGCGGGAGGGAAACAAGAGGCCCAGTACTTC.

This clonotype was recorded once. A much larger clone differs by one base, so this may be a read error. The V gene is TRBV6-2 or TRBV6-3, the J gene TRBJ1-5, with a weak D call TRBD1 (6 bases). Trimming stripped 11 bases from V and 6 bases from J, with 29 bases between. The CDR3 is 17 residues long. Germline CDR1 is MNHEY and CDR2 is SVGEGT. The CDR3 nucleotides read TGTGCCGGCATTGGTGGGTCCCGGGGCAGGGGTGCTCAGCCCCAGCATTTT. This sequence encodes CAGIGGSRGRGAQPQHF.

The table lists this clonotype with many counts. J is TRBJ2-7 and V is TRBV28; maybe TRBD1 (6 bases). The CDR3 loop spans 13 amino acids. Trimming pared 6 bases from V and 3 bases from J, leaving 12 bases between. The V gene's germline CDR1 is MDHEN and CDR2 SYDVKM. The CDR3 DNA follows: TGTGCCAGCAGACGACAGGTAAACTACGAGCAGTACTTC. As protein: CASRRQVNYEQYF.

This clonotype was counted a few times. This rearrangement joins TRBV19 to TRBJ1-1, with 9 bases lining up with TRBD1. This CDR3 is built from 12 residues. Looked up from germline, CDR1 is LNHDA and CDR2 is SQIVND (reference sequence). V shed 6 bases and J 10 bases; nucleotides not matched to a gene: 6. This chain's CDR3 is CASRMGQGSAFF. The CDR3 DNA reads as TGTGCCAGTAGGATGGGACAGGGATCAGCTTTCTTT.

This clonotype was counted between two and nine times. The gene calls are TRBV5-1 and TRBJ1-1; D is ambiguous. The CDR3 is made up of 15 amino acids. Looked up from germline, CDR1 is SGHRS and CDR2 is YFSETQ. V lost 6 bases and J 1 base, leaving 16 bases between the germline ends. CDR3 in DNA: TGCGCCAGCACCCTGGGCGGGGTGACGAACACTGAAGCTTTCTTT. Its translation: CASTLGGVTNTEAFF.